Described below is a single TCR beta chain sequence and its context. What it binds is unknown. Per the germline V gene, CDR1 is ENHRY and CDR2 is SYGVKD. The CDR3 extends over 14 amino acids. The V end lost 3 bases, the J end lost 13 bases, and 18 bases lay between the germline ends. Every TCR beta cDNA library bore unique molecular identifiers. Starting from around 1 to 10 million T cells, the study yielded roughly 0.5 million cDNA molecules. TCRdb independently ran MiXCR on the PCR reads; one entry per CDR3 protein. The table has more than 450,000 distinct CDR3 sequences, 34% seen once. The data were taken from a study of post-analysis software for immune sequencing data. Study results and caveats: Elevated frequency relative to controls characterized roughly 5 TRBV segments in patients, TRBV5-6, TRBV5-1 and TRBV20-1 among them.

The clonotype comes from a girl aged 2-17 years with multiple sclerosis. Specimen: blood. V gene TRBV10-3 combines with J gene TRBJ1-4; D is possibly TRBD1 (5 bases). CDR3 coding DNA: TGTGCCATCAGTGATTCGACAGAGCCGAAAGGACTGTTTTTT. It is translated as CAISDSTEPKGLFF.